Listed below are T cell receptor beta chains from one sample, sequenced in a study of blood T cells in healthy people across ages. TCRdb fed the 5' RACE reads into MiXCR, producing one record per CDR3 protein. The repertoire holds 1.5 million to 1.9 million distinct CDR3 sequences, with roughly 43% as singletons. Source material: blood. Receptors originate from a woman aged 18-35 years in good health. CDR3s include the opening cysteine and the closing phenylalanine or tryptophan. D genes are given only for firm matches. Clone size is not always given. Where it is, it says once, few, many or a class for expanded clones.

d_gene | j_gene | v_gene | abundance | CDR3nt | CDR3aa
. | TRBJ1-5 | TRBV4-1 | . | TGCGCCAGCAGCCAAGATATGACAGCTCATCAGCCCCAGCATTTT | CASSQDMTAHQPQHF
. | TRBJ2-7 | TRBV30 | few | TGTGCCTGGAGTTTTGCAGTCTACGAGCAGTACTTC | CAWSFAVYEQYF
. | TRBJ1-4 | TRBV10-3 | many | TGTGCCATCAGTGGTTGGACGGAAACTAATGAAAAACTGTTTTTT | CAISGWTETNEKLFF
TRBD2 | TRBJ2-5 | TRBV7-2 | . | TGTGCCAGCAGCTTAGCGCTCCTAGCGGGGCAAGAGACCCAGTACTTC | CASSLALLAGQETQYF
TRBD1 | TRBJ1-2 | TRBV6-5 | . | TGTGCCAGCAGTTACCGAAGACAGGGAGATGGCTACACCTTC | CASSYRRQGDGYTF
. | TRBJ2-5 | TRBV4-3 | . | TGCGCCAGCAGCCCCAGGGTAGACGAAGAGACCCAGTACTTC | CASSPRVDEETQYF
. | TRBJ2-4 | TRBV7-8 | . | TGTGCCAGCAGCCCTCGCAACTTGCGGGACATTCAGTACTTC | CASSPRNLRDIQYF
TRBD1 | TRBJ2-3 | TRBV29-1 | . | TGCAGCGTTGATGACAGGGGGAAAGATACGCAGTATTTT | CSVDDRGKDTQYF
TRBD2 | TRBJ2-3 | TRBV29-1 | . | TGCAGCGTTGAAGATACTTACGGGGGGTCGCAGTATTTT | CSVEDTYGGSQYF
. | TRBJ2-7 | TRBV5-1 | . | TGCGCCAGCAGCTTGGCCTGGACACTAACCTACGAGCAGTACTTC | CASSLAWTLTYEQYF
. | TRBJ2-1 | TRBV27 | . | TGTGCCAGCAGTTTTGCAAGGGCCCTCGGCTACAATGAGCAGTTCTTC | CASSFARALGYNEQFF
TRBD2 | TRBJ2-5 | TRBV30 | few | TGTGCCTGGAGTCTAGGACTAGAAGAGACCCAGTACTTC | CAWSLGLEETQYF
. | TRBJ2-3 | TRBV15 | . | TGTGCCACCAGCAGAGGGACTACCAACACAGATACGCAGTATTTT | CATSRGTTNTDTQYF
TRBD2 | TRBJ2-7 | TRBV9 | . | TGTGCCAGCAGCGTGACGGGGGGACTTACCTATGAGCAGTACTTC | CASSVTGGLTYEQYF
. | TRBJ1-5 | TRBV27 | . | TGTGCCAGCAGTTTCTTTGGCGGGATAAATAGCAATCAGCCCCAGCATTTT | CASSFFGGINSNQPQHF
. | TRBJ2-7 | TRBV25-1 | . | TGTGCCAGCAGTGAATATGGCGAGCAGTACTTC | CASSEYGEQYF
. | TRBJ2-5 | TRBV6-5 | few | TGTGCCAGCAGTTACTCTCTTCCTACCCTGAGGCCAGAGACCCAGTACTTC | CASSYSLPTLRPETQYF
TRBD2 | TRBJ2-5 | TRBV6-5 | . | TGTGCCAGCAGTTACTCGGCTAGCGGGGGGGCCCTACAAGAGACCCAGTACTTC | CASSYSASGGALQETQYF
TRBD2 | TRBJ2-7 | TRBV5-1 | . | TGCGCCAGCAGCTTCGTGACTAGCGGGGGGCCTTACGAGCAGTACTTC | CASSFVTSGGPYEQYF
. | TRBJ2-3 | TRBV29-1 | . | TGCGGCGTCCAAAAGACAGCGACAAACACAGATACGCAGTATTTT | CGVQKTATNTDTQYF
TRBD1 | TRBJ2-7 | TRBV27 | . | TGTGCCAGCAGTCTCCTTGGGACAGGGGCCTACGAGCAGTACTTC | CASSLLGTGAYEQYF
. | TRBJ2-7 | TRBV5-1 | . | TGCGCCAGCAGCGTCGATAGGAGGGTTGACTCCTACGAGCAGTACTTC | CASSVDRRVDSYEQYF
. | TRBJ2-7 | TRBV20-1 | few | TGCAGTGCTAGAGATTTGGACTTAGCCTCCTACGAGCAGTACTTC | CSARDLDLASYEQYF
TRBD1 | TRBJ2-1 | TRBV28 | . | TGTGCCGCTCTTGGGACAGAGTACAATGGGCAGTTCTTC | CAALGTEYNGQFF
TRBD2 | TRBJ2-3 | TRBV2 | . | TGTGCCAGCATCCCCTTGGGACTAGGGGGAGATACGCAGTATTTT | CASIPLGLGGDTQYF
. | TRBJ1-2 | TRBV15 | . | TGTGCCACCAGCAGAGATTTGGTTCAGGGCGTTGGGATCTATGGCTACACCTTC | CATSRDLVQGVGIYGYTF
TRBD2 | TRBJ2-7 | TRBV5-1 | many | TGCGCCAGCAGCTTCAATCTAGCGGGGTATACCTACGAGCAGTACTTC | CASSFNLAGYTYEQYF
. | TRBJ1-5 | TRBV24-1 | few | TGTGCCACTATCAGGGCCTCGGGGCAGCCCCAGCATTTT | CATIRASGQPQHF
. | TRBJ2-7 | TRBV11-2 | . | TGTGCCAGCGGCCCCAGTAGAGTCGAGCAGTACTTC | CASGPSRVEQYF
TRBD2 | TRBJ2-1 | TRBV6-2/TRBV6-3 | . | TGTGCCAGCAGCCTACTAGCGGGAGAAGCCGAGCAGTTCTTC | CASSLLAGEAEQFF
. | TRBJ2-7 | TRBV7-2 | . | TGTGCCAGCAGCGGGGATGGCATCTCCTACGAGCAGTACTTC | CASSGDGISYEQYF
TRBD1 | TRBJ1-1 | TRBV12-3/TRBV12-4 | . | TGTGCCAGCAGAGACAGGGTGTCCCACATGAACACTGAAGCTTTCTTT | CASRDRVSHMNTEAFF
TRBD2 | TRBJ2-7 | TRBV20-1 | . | TGCAGTGCTAGAGATGCGACTAGCGGGAGACGCGCCTACGAGCAGTACTTC | CSARDATSGRRAYEQYF
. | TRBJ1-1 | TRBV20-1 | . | TGCAGTGCTGTAAGTTTCCAGTCTGAAACTTTCTTT | CSAVSFQSETFF
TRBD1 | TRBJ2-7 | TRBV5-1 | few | TGCGCCAGCAGGCCTGTAAGCGGGACAGGGTTCTACGAGCAGTACTTC | CASRPVSGTGFYEQYF
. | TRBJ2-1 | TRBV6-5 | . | TGTGCCAGCAGTTCTCTTGAGGGAGCCCGGTTCTTC | CASSSLEGARFF
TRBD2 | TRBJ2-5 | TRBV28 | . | TGTGCCAGCAGTTTAGGGACTACGACTGGGGGCCAGTACTTC | CASSLGTTTGGQYF
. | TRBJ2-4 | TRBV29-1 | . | TGCAGCGTTGAAACTGGGGGGGCCAAAAACATTCAGTACTTC | CSVETGGAKNIQYF
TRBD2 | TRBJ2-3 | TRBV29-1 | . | TGCAGCGTTGATGCCAGCGGGAGAACAGATACGCAGTATTTT | CSVDASGRTDTQYF
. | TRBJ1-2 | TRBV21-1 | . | TGTGCCAGCAGCCCTAAGCCGTTGGACACCTTC | CASSPKPLDTF
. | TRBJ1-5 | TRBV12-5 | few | TGTGCTAGTGGCCCTTCAGGGAGGGGCAATCAGCCCCAGCATTTT | CASGPSGRGNQPQHF
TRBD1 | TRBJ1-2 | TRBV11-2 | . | TGTGCCAGCAGCCATCAACGGGACAGGGGATTTGGCTACACCTTC | CASSHQRDRGFGYTF
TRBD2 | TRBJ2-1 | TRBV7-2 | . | TGTGCCAGCAGCCGCCGGATCGGACTAGCGGGAGTGAATGAGCAGTTCTTC | CASSRRIGLAGVNEQFF
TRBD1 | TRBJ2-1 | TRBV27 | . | TGTGCCAGCAGCCTCGGGACAGGTCGGAATGAGCAGTTCTTC | CASSLGTGRNEQFF
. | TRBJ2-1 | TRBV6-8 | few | TGTGCCAGCAGTTTCCTAGACAATGAGCAGTTCTTC | CASSFLDNEQFF
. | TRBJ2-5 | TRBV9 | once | TGTGCCAGCAGCGCCGAACAGGTGGGGGAGCAGTACTTC | CASSAEQVGEQYF
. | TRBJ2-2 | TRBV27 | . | TGTGCCGGCAGTGTAGGGATCACCGGGGAGCTGTTTTTT | CAGSVGITGELFF
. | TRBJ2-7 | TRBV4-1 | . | TGCGCCAGCAGAGAGACACGAACCCACAATGAGCAGTACTTC | CASRETRTHNEQYF
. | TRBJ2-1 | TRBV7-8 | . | TGTGCCAGCAGCGTGACTGGGGGCCAGTTCTTC | CASSVTGGQFF
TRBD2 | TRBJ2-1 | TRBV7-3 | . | TGTGCCAGCAGCTCGTTTAGCGGGTCTACCTACAATGAGCAGTTCTTC | CASSSFSGSTYNEQFF
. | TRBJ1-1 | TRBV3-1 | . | TGTGCCAGCAGCCAAGATCCCGGACGGACCCCCATTGAGAACACTGAAGCTTTCTTT | CASSQDPGRTPIENTEAFF
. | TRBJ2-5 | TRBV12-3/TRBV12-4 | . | TGTGCCAGCAGTCCCGGCCCTGGTTTCCAAGAGACCCAGTACTTC | CASSPGPGFQETQYF
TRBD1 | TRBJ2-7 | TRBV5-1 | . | TGCGCCAGCAGCCCGGCGACAGGGACGTTCTACGAGCAGTACTTC | CASSPATGTFYEQYF
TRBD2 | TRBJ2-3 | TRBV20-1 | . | TGCAGTGCTAGAACTAGCGGGATTACAGAGACGCAGTATTTT | CSARTSGITETQYF
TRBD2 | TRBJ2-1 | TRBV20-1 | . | TGCAGTGCCCCAGGACTAGCGGGAGTCGTTTCCTACAATGAGCAGTTCTTC | CSAPGLAGVVSYNEQFF
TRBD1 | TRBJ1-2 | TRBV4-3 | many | TGCGCCAGCAGCCAAGGATGGGACAGACCCGATGGCTACACCTTC | CASSQGWDRPDGYTF
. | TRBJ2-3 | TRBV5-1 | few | TGCGCCAGCAGCTTAAACAGGGAGACAGGTACGCAGTATTTT | CASSLNRETGTQYF
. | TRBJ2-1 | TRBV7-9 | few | TGTGCCAGCAGCAGCCGGTGGCAGGCAGAAAATGAGCAGTTCTTC | CASSSRWQAENEQFF
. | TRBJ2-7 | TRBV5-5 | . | TGTGCCAGCAGCTTGTTTCCCTTGATCGAGCAGTACTTC | CASSLFPLIEQYF